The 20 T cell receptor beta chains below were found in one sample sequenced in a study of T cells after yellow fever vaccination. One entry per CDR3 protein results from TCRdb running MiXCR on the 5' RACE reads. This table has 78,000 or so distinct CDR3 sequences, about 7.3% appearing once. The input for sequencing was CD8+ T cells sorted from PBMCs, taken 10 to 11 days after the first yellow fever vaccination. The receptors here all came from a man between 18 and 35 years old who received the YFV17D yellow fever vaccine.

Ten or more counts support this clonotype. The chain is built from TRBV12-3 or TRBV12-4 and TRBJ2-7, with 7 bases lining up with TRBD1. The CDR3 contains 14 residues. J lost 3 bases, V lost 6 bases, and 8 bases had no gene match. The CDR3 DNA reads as TGTGCCAGCAGACATTCAGGGGGTCTCTACGAGCAGTACGTC. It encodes CASRHSGGLYEQYV.

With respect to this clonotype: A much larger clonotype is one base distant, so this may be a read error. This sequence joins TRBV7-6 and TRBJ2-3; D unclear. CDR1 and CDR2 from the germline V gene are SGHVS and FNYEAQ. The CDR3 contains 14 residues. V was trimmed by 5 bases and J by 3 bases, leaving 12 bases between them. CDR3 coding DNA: TGTGCCAGCAGCGCCCTGGGTGAGACAGATACGCAGTATTTT. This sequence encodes CASSALGETDTQYF. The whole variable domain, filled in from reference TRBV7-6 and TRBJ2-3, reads GAGVSQSPRYKVTKRGQDVALRCDPISGHVSLYWYRQALGQGPEFLTYFNYEAQQDKSGLPNDRFSAERPEGSISTLTIQRTEQRDSAMYRCASSALGETDTQYFGPGTRLTVL.

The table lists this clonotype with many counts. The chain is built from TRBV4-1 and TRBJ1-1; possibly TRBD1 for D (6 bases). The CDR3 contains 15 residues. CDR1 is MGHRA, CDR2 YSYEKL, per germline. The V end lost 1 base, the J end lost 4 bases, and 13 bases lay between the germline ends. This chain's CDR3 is CASSQAEDRSTEAFF. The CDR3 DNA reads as TGCGCCAGCAGCCAAGCGGAAGACAGGAGCACTGAAGCTTTCTTT.

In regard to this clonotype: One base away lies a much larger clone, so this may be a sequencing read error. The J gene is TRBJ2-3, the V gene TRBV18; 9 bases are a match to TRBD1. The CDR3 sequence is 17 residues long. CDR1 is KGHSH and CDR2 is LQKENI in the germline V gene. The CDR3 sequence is CANSPRDRVWSTDTQYF. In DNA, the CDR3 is TGTGCCAACTCACCCCGGGACAGGGTCTGGAGCACAGATACGCAGTATTTT.

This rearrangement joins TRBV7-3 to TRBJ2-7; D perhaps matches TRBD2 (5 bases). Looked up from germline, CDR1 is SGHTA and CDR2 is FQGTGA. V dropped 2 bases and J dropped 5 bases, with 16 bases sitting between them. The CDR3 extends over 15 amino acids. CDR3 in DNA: TGTGCCAGCAGCTTAGACGGGGTCCCGGGCCACGAGCAGTACTTC. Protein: CASSLDGVPGHEQYF. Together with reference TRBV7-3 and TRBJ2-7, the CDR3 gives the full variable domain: GAGVSQTPSNKVTEKGKYVELRCDPISGHTALYWYRQSLGQGPEFLIYFQGTGAADDSGLPNDRFFAVRPEGSVSTLKIQRTERGDSAVYLCASSLDGVPGHEQYFGPGTRLTVT.

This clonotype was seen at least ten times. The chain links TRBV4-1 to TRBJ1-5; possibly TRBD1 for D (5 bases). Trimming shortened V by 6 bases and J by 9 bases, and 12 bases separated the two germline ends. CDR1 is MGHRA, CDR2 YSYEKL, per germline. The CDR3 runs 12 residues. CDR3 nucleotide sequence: TGCGCCAGCAGTGCAGGGTTAGGGCCCCAGCATTTT. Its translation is CASSAGLGPQHF.

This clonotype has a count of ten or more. CDR3 sequence: CASSQDNEKLFF. CDR3 coding DNA: TGTGCCAGCAGCCAAGATAACGAAAAACTGTTTTTT. The chain joins TRBV4-2 to TRBJ1-4; unclear D gene. The ends were cut back, 0 bases at V and 8 bases at J, with 4 bases in the middle. CDR1 and CDR2 (germline): LGHNA, YNFKEQ. This CDR3 comprises 12 residues.

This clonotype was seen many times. The chain's CDR3 is CASSSGLPNGEKLFF. CDR3 DNA: TGTGCCAGCAGTTCAGGCCTACCGAACGGTGAAAAACTGTTTTTT. The gene calls are TRBV6-5 and TRBJ1-4; D gene uncertain. Germline CDR1 and CDR2: MNHEY and SVGAGI. CDR3 length equals 15 residues. V was cut by 4 bases and J by 7 bases, with 16 bases left in between.

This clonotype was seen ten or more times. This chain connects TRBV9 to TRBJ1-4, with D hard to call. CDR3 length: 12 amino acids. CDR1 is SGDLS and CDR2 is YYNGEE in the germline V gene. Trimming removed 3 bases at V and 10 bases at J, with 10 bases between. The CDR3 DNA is TGTGCCAGCAGCGATCTCAGCGGAAAACTGTTTTTT. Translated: CASSDLSGKLFF.

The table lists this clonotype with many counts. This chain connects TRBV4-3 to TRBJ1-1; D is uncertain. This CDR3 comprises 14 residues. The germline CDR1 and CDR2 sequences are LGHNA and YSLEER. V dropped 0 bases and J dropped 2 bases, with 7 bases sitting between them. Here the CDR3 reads CASSQDMGNTEAFF. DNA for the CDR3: TGCGCCAGCAGCCAAGACATGGGAAACACTGAAGCTTTCTTT.

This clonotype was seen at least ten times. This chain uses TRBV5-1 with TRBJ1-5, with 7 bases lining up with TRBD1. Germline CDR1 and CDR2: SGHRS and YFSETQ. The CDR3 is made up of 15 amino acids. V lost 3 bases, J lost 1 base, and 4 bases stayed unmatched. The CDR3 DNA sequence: TGCGCCAGCAGCTGGTGGACAGGCAGCAATCAGCCCCAGCATTTT. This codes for CASSWWTGSNQPQHF.

This CDR3 is CASSLAGLMYEQYF. CDR3 sequence (DNA): TGTGCCAGCAGTTTAGCGGGCTTAATGTACGAGCAGTACTTC. The chain links TRBV6-2 or TRBV6-3 to TRBJ2-7, with TRBD2 matching over 7 bases. The V gene end was trimmed by 4 bases and the J gene end by 4 bases; junction bases not matched to a gene: 7. CDR3 size: 14 residues. The germline gives CDR1 MNHEY, CDR2 SVGEGT.

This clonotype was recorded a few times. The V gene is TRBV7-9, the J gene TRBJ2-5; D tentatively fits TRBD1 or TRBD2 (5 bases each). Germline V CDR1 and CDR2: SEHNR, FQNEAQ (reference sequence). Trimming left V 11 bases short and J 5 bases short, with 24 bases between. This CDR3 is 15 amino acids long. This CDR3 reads CAYGGLGPSFETQYF. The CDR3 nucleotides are TGTGCCTATGGGGGTTTGGGCCCTTCTTTCGAGACCCAGTACTTC.

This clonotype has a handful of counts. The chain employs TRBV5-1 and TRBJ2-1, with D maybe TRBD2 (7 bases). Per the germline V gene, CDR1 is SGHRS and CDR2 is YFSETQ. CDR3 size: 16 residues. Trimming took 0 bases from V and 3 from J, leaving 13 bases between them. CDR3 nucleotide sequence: TGCGCCAGCAGCTTGGGCGGGGGCGGGGGCTACAATGAGCAGTTCTTC. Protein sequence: CASSLGGGGGYNEQFF.

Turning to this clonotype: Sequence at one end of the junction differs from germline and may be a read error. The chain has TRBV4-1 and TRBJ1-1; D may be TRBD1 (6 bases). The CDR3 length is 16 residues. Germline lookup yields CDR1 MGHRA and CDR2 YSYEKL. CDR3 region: CVSSQFGEGVSPGAFF. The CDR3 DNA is TGCGTCAGCAGCCAATTCGGGGAGGGGGTTTCCCCGGGAGCTTTCTTT.

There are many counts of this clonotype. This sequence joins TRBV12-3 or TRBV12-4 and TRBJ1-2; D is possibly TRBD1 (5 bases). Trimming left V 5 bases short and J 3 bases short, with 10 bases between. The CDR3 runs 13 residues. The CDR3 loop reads CASSGETDYGYTF. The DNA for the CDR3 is TGTGCCAGCAGTGGTGAGACAGACTATGGCTACACCTTC.

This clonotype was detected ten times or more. CDR3 region: CASSLRGSGYSYNEQFF. As DNA, the CDR3 is TGTGCCAGCAGCCTTAGAGGTTCCGGATACTCCTACAATGAGCAGTTCTTC. The gene calls are TRBV11-3 and TRBJ2-1; D gene unclear. The length of the CDR3 is 17 residues. Trimming removed 5 bases at V and 0 bases at J, with 17 bases between. Per the germline V gene, CDR1 is SGHNT and CDR2 is YENEEA.

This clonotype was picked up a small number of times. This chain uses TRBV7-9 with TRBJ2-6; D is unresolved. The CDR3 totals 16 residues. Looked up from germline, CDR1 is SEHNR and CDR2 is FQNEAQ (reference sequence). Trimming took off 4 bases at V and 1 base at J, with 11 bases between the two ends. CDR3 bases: TGTGCCAGCAGCTGGGATCCGATTTCTGGGGCCAACGTCCTGACTTTC. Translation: CASSWDPISGANVLTF.

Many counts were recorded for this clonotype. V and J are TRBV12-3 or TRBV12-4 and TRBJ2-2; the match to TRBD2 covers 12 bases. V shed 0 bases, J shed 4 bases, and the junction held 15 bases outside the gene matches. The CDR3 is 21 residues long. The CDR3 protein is CASSLALVALAGGRITGELFF. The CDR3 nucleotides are TGTGCCAGCAGTTTAGCGCTCGTTGCTCTAGCGGGGGGGCGGATCACCGGGGAGCTGTTTTTT.

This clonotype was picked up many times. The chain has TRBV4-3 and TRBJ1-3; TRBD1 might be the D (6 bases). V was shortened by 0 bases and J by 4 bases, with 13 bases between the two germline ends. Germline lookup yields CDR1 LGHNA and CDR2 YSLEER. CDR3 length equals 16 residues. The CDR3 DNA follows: TGCGCCAGCAGCCAAGATCAGGGCAGGGGCGGAAACACCATATATTTT. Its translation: CASSQDQGRGGNTIYF.